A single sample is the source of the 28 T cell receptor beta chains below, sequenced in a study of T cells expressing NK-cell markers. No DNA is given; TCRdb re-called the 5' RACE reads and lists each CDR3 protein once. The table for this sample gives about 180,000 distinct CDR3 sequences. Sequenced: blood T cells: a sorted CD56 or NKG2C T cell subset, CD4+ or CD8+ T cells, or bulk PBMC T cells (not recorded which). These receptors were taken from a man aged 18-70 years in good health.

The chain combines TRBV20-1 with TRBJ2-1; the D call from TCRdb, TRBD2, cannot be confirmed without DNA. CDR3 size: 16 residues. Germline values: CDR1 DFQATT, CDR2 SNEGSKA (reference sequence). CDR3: CSARPSLAGGYNEQFF.

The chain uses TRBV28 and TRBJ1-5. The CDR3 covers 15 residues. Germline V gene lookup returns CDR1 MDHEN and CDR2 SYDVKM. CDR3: CASSLTTESNQPQHF.

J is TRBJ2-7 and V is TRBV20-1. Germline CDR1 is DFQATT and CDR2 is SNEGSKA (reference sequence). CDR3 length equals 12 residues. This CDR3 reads CSAGNRGYEQYF.

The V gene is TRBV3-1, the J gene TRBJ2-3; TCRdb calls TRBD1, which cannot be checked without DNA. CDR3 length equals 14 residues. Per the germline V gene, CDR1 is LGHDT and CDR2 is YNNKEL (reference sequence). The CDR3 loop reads CASSTGSRTDTQYF.

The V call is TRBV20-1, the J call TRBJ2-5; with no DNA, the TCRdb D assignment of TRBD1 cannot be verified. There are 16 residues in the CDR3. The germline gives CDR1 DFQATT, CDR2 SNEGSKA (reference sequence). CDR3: CSARDHDGGGRETQYF.

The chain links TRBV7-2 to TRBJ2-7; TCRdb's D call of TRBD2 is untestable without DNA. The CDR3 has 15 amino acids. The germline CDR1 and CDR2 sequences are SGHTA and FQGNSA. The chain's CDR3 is CASSYLAGGLYEQYF.

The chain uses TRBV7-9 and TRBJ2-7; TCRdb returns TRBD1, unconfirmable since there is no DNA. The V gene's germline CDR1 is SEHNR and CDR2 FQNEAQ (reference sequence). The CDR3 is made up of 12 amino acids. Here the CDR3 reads CASSTDREEQYF. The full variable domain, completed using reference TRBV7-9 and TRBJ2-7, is DTGVSQNPRHKITKRGQNVTFRCDPISEHNRLYWYRQTLGQGPEFLTYFQNEAQLEKSRLLSDRFSAERPKGSFSTLEIQRTEQGDSAMYLCASSTDREEQYFGPGTRLTVT.

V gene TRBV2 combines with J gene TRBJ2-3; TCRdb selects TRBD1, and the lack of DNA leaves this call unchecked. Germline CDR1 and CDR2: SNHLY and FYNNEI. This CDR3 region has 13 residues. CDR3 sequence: CASRGQSTDTQYF.

The CDR3 loop reads CASSEDMAGETQYF. The chain combines TRBV6-1 with TRBJ2-5. Germline loops: CDR1 MNHNS, CDR2 SASEGT. The CDR3 length is 14 residues.

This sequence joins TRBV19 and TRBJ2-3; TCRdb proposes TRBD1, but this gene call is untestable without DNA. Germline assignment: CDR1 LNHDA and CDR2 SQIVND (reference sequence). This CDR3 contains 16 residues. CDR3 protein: CAGNRDRGGSTDTQYF.

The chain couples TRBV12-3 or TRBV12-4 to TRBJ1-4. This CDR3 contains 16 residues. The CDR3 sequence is CASSAFTDATNEKLFF.

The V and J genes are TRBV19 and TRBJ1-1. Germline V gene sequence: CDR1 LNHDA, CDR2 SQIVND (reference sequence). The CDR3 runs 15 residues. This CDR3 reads CASSIWTETRTEAFF.

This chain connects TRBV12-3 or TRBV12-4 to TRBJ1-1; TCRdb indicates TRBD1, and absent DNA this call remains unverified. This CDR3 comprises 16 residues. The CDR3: CASSLSGEGAWTEAFF.

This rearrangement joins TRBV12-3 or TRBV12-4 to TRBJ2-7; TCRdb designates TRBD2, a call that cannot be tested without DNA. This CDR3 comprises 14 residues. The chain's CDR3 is CASSAGLGSYEQYF.

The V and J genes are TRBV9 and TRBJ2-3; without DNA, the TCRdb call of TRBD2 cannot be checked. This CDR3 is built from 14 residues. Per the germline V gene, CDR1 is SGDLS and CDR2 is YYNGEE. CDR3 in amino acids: CASRAGDSTDTQYF. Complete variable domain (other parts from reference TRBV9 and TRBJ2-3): DSGVTQTPKHLITATGQRVTLRCSPRSGDLSVYWYQQSLDQGLQFLIQYYNGEERAKGNILERFSAQQFPDLHSELNLSSLELGDSALYFCASRAGDSTDTQYFGPGTRLTVL.

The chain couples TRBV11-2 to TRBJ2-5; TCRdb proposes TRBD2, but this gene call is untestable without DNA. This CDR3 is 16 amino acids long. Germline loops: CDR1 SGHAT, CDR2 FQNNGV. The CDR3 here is CASSPGLAGERETQYF.

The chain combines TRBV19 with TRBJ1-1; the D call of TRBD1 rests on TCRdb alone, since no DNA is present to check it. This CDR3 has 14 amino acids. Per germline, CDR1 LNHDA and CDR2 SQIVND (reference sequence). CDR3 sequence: CASIRTGPNTEAFF.

The CDR3 protein is CASSLLTGRHYEQYF. This chain uses TRBV28 with TRBJ2-7; the D gene TCRdb calls, TRBD2, cannot be checked with no DNA. Germline CDR1 is MDHEN and CDR2 is SYDVKM. The CDR3 totals 15 residues.

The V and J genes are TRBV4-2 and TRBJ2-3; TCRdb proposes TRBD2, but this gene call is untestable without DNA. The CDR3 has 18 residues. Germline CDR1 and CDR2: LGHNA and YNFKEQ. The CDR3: CASSQDLGPAGQTDTQYF.

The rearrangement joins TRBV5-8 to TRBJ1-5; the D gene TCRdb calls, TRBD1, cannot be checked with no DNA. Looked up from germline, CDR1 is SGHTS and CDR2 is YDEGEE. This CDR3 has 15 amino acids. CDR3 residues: CASSLGVNSNQPQHF.

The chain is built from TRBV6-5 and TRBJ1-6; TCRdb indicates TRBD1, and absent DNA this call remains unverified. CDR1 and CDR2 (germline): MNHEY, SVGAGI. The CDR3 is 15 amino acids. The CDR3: CASSYFQGDNSPLHF.

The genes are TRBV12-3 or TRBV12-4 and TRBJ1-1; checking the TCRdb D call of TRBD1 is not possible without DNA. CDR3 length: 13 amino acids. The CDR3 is CASSFGGNTEAFF.

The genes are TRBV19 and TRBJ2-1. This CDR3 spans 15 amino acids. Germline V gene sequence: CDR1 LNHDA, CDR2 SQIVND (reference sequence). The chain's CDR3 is CASSFSRSSYNEQFF.

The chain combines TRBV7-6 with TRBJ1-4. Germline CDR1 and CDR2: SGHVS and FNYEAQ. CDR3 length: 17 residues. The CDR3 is CASSLVRTQAANEKLFF. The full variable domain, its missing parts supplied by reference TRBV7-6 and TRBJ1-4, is GAGVSQSPRYKVTKRGQDVALRCDPISGHVSLYWYRQALGQGPEFLTYFNYEAQQDKSGLPNDRFSAERPEGSISTLTIQRTEQRDSAMYRCASSLVRTQAANEKLFFGSGTQLSVL.

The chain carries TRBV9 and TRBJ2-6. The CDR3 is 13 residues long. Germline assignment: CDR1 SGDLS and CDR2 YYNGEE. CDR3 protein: CASSVDGANVLTF.

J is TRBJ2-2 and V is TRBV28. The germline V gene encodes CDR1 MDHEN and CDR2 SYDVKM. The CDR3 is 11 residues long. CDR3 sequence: CASSFAGELFF.

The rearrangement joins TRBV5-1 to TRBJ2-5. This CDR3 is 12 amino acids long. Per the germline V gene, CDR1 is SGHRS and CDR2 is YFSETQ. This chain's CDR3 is CASRGVGETQYF. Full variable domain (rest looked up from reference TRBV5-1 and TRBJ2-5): KAGVTQTPRYLIKTRGQQVTLSCSPISGHRSVSWYQQTPGQGLQFLFEYFSETQRNKGNFPGRFSGRQFSNSRSEMNVSTLELGDSALYLCASRGVGETQYFGPGTRLLVL.

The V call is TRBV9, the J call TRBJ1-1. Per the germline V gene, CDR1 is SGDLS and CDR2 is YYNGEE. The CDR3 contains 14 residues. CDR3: CASSGGRASTEAFF.